The 5 T cell receptor beta chains below come from one sample, sequenced in a study of blood T cell repertoires in COVID-19. The protocol was immunoSEQ multiplex PCR, while the TCRdb copy is restricted to in-frame clones and leaves out a portion. The sample includes roughly 400,000 clones, less than 95% of them seen just once. Sequencing was performed on PBMCs or T cells enriched from blood (not recorded which). The receptors here all came from a man between 18 and 35 years old who had recovered from COVID-19.

The chain couples TRBV11-2 to TRBJ2-1, with a possible D match to TRBD2 (5 bases). Germline-derived CDR1 and CDR2 are SGHAT and FQNNGV. V lost 2 bases and J lost 3, with 8 bases in between. This CDR3 has 14 residues. The DNA for the CDR3 is TGTGCCAGCAGCTTATCGGGGTACTACAATGAGCAGTTCTTC. Translation: CASSLSGYYNEQFF. Complete variable domain (other parts from reference TRBV11-2 and TRBJ2-1): EAGVAQSPRYKIIEKRQSVAFWCNPISGHATLYWYQQILGQGPKLLIQFQNNGVVDDSQLPKDRFSAERLKGVDSTLKIQPAKLEDSAVYLCASSLSGYYNEQFFGPGTRLTVL.

In its sample, this clone was seen a few times. V is TRBV5-1 and J is TRBJ1-1, with 7 bases that match TRBD1. J was trimmed by 7 bases and V by 3 bases; bases with no gene match: 9. This CDR3 region has 14 residues. Germline V CDR1 and CDR2: SGHRS, YFSETQ. CDR3 nucleotide sequence: TGCGCCAGCAGCTCGCAATCCGGGACAGTTGAAGCTTTCTTT. This gives the protein CASSSQSGTVEAFF.

This chain links TRBV19 with TRBJ1-5; 10 positions agree with TRBD1. This CDR3 has 15 residues. Trimming removed 1 base from V and 9 bases from J; junction bases left unmatched: 6. CDR1 and CDR2 from the germline V gene are LNHDA and SQIVND (reference sequence). The CDR3 is CASSIGQGATLPQHF. CDR3 bases: TGTGCCAGTAGTATAGGACAGGGGGCGACGCTGCCCCAGCATTTT.

V is TRBV13 and J is TRBJ2-1; 9 bases agree with TRBD2. Trimming cost V 5 bases and J 9 bases; bases outside gene matches: 11. The CDR3 totals 15 residues. Per germline, CDR1 PRHDT and CDR2 FYEKMQ (reference sequence). DNA of the CDR3: TGTGCCAGCAGCCCCCAGCGGGAGGCCTGGGGTGAGCAGTTCTTC. Amino acid sequence: CASSPQREAWGEQFF.

The CDR3 DNA reads as TGTGCCAGCAGTGGAACAGGGAATCAGCCCCAGCATTTT. Its protein is CASSGTGNQPQHF. This chain uses TRBV12-3 or TRBV12-4 with TRBJ1-5; possibly TRBD1 for D (6 bases). The V end lost 5 bases, the J end lost 4 bases, and 9 bases lay between the germline ends. The CDR3 totals 13 residues.